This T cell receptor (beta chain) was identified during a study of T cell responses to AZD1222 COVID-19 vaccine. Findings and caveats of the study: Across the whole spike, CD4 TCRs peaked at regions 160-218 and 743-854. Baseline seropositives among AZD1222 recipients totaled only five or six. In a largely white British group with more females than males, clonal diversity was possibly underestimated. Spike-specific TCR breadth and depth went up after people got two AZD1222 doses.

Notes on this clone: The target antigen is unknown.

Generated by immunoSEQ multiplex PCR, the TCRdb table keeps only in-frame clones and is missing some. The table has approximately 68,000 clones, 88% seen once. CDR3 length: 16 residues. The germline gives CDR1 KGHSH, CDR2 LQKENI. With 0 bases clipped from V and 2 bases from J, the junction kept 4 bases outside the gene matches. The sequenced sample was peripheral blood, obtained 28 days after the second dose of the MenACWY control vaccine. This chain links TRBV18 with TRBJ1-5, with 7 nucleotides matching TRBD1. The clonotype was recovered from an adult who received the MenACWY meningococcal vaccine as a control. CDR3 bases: TGTGCCAGCTCACCACCGGGGGGGACAGGCAATCAGCCCCAGCATTTT. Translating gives CASSPPGGTGNQPQHF.